This TCR beta chain originates from a study of shared clonotypes between healthy human individuals. Produced via immunoSEQ multiplex PCR; TCRdb's table is partial and in-frame only. This sample has some 630,000 clones; about 96% occur once, and the top ten carry 0.11%. V was trimmed by 5 bases and J by 0 bases, leaving 8 bases between them. This CDR3 contains 14 residues. Germline CDR1 MGHDK, CDR2 SYGVNS. CD45RO-negative cells were positively selected for CCR7, leaving out terminally differentiated effector memory CD45RA+ cells. The chain uses TRBV25-1 and TRBJ2-1, with D possibly matching TRBD2 (5 bases). Sequencing was performed on naive CD8+ T cells sorted from blood. This receptor was obtained from a woman aged 30 to 39 in good health. CDR3 nucleotide sequence: TGTGCCAGCAGTCGGGGAAGCTCCTACAATGAGCAGTTCTTC. This sequence encodes CASSRGSSYNEQFF. Supplemented by reference TRBV25-1 and TRBJ2-1, the full variable domain reads EADIYQTPRYLVIGTGKKITLECSQTMGHDKMYWYQQDPGMELHLIHYSYGVNSTEKGDLSSESTVSRIRTEHFPLTLESARPSHTSQYLCASSRGSSYNEQFFGPGTRLTVL.